This TCR beta chain is from a study of PD-L1 blockade in urothelial cancer. All patients carried locally advanced or metastatic urothelial carcinoma. Clones were read by immunoSEQ multiplex PCR, and TCRdb kept only the in-frame ones, dropping some. The profile shows more than 85,000 clones, over 80% of them singletons. This clone has only one observation. Trimming left V 5 bases short and J 6 bases short, with 11 bases between. Germline CDR1 and CDR2: MDHEN and SYDVKM. The CDR3 sequence is 13 residues long. This sequence was found in a woman at least 80 years old with urothelial cancer. The source material was PBMCs, sampled around atezolizumab (anti-PD-L1) treatment. The chain employs TRBV28 and TRBJ1-5; a possible D gene is TRBD1 (6 bases). CDR3 loop: CASSPPRGQPQHF. The CDR3 bases are TGTGCCAGCAGTCCCCCCAGGGGTCAGCCCCAGCATTTT.